The 31 T cell receptor beta chains given below trace back to one sample, sequenced in a study of T cell clonality in common variable immunodeficiency. Clones were sequenced by immunoSEQ multiplex PCR, and TCRdb holds only the in-frame ones, with some missing. The specimen gives about 39,000 clones without singletons; the ten biggest hold around 2.6%. Specimen: peripheral blood mononuclear cells. Every receptor here comes from a person aged 18 to 70 in good health.

This clone has at least ten counts. The CDR3 end is not reached by the read, which stops 3 residues before it; the germline J gene fills it in. The chain couples TRBV2 to TRBJ2-3; no clear D gene. This CDR3 is built from 14 residues. In germline, CDR1 is SNHLY, CDR2 FYNNEI. V gave up 5 bases and J gave up 4 bases, with 13 bases separating them. Incomplete CDR3 DNA: TGTGCCAGCAGTTATAACAGATCGCCAGATACG. The encoded protein is CASSYNRSPDT. The full CDR3 protein is CASSYNRSPDTQYF.

This clone was counted ten times or more. The read terminates 3 residues ahead of where the CDR3 ends, so the germline J gene completes it. V is TRBV29-1 and J is TRBJ2-1; 8 nucleotides agree with TRBD2. Per germline, CDR1 SQVTM and CDR2 ANQGSEA. J gave up 5 bases and V 5 bases, and 8 bases lay outside the gene matches. The CDR3 is 14 residues long. The sequenced part of the CDR3 DNA is TGCAGCGTTTCGAAGACTAGCGAAAACAATGAG. It specifies CSVSKTSENNE. The CDR3 in full is CSVSKTSENNEQFF.

This clone was seen many times. The CDR3 goes on 3 residues after the read ends, and that part is filled in from the germline J gene. The chain has TRBV20-1 and TRBJ2-3; 7 bases line up with TRBD2. V was clipped by 3 bases and J by 4 bases; unmatched bases: 16. The CDR3 is made up of 17 amino acids. Per the germline V gene, CDR1 is DFQATT and CDR2 is SNEGSKA (reference sequence). CDR3 DNA, as far as it was read: TGCAGTGCTAGTAAGGTTGGCGGGAGAGCAGGCGCAGATACG. It specifies CSASKVGGRAGADT. The complete CDR3 reads CSASKVGGRAGADTQYF.

In this sample, this clone turned up a few times. The CDR3 end falls 3 residues outside the read, so it is completed with the germline J gene. The chain links TRBV20-1 to TRBJ2-5; TRBD2 aligns across 7 bases. CDR3 size: 14 residues. Germline values: CDR1 DFQATT, CDR2 SNEGSKA (reference sequence). The sequenced part of the CDR3 DNA is TGCAGTGCTAGGTCAGGCGGGAGCACAGATACC. Amino acid sequence: CSARSGGSTDT. The whole CDR3 region reads CSARSGGSTDTQYF.

This clone was found many times. The CDR3 is CSAQALFGGRTVVEQFF. The CDR3 DNA, read in part, is TGCAGTGCTCAGGCCCTCTTCGGCGGGAGGACCGTCGTTGAG. The chain combines TRBV20-1 with TRBJ2-1; 8 bases match TRBD2. The observed sequence ends 3 residues before the CDR3 terminus, with the missing tail filled in from the germline J gene. Germline trimming cut 5 bases from V and 9 bases from J; bases unmatched to any gene: 21. The CDR3 has 17 residues. Germline assignment: CDR1 DFQATT and CDR2 SNEGSKA (reference sequence).

This clone was seen ten or more times. The read terminates 3 residues ahead of where the CDR3 ends, so the germline J gene completes it. The chain employs TRBV7-3 and TRBJ2-1, with 10 bases identical to TRBD2. Germline lookup yields CDR1 SGHTA and CDR2 FQGTGA. The CDR3 runs 20 residues. V lost 1 base to trimming and J lost 2 bases; unmatched junction nucleotides: 14. The sequenced part of the CDR3 DNA is TGTGCCAGCAGCTTAAGGGGAACCCTAGCGGGAGTGTTCACCTACAATGAG. It codes for CASSLRGTLAGVFTYNE. The whole CDR3 reads CASSLRGTLAGVFTYNEQFF.

This clone was counted many times. The read halts 3 residues ahead of the CDR3 end, with the missing end drawn from the germline J gene. The chain recombines TRBV20-1 with TRBJ1-4, with 11 nucleotides matching TRBD1. This CDR3 contains 15 residues. Germline V gene sequence: CDR1 DFQATT, CDR2 SNEGSKA (reference sequence). The chain's CDR3 is CSAGTPDRGREELFF. The part of the CDR3 DNA that was read is TGCAGTGCTGGAACCCCGGACAGGGGGCGTGAGGAA.

This clone occurred many times. The read gets to within 3 residues of the CDR3 end, and the germline J gene fills in the rest. The chain joins TRBV2 to TRBJ2-3; 7 nucleotides match TRBD1. CDR1 is SNHLY and CDR2 is FYNNEI in the germline V gene. The CDR3 sequence is 14 residues long. Trimming removed 5 bases from V and 3 bases from J; junction bases left unmatched: 5. Incomplete CDR3 DNA: TGTGCCAGCAGTTCAGACAGGGTAACAGATACG. This translates into CASSSDRVTDT. The full CDR3 is CASSSDRVTDTQYF.

This clone was counted ten times or more. The CDR3 end is not reached by the read, which stops 3 residues before it; the germline J gene fills it in. The rearrangement joins TRBV7-9 to TRBJ2-7, with D uncertain. The V gene's germline CDR1 is SEHNR and CDR2 FQNEAQ (reference sequence). V dropped 5 bases and J dropped 0 bases, with 11 bases sitting between them. The CDR3 covers 14 residues. The part of the CDR3 DNA that was read is TGTGCCAGCAGCCCCCACGGGTTCTCCTACGAG. Translation: CASSPHGFSYE. The complete CDR3 sequence is CASSPHGFSYEQYF.

As for this clone: The read ends 3 residues early relative to the CDR3; the germline J gene fills the gap. The chain combines TRBV13 with TRBJ2-7, with D possibly being TRBD1 or TRBD2 (5 bases each). Trimming took 5 bases from V and 3 from J, leaving 29 bases between them. In germline, CDR1 is PRHDT, CDR2 FYEKMQ (reference sequence). The CDR3 contains 19 residues. The CDR3 bases that were read are TGTGCCAGCAGCACCAGTAGAGGGAGAGACAGACCCTACCTCTACGAG. Amino acids: CASSTSRGRDRPYLYE. In full, the CDR3 reads CASSTSRGRDRPYLYEQYF.

The table lists this clone with a few counts. The CDR3 end is not reached by the read, which stops 3 residues before it; the germline J gene fills it in. The chain links TRBV6-4 to TRBJ2-7, with 14 bases identical to TRBD2. CDR1 MRHNA and CDR2 SNTAGT come from the germline V gene. The CDR3 is 16 amino acids. Trimming at V came to 6 bases and at J to 4 bases, leaving 8 bases not matched to a gene. The CDR3 here is CASRRLAGGPRYEQYF. The CDR3 DNA, read in part, is TGTGCCAGCAGACGACTAGCGGGAGGGCCGAGGTACGAG.

This clone was observed at least ten times. The CDR3 goes on 3 residues after the read ends, and that part is filled in from the germline J gene. Other DNA sequences in the sample encode the same CDR3. The chain couples TRBV20-1 to TRBJ2-3, with TRBD2 identical over 16 bases. Germline CDR1 is DFQATT and CDR2 is SNEGSKA (reference sequence). Trimming at V came to 3 bases and at J to 4 bases, leaving 1 base not matched to a gene. The CDR3 has 15 amino acids. CDR3 DNA, as far as it was read: TGCAGTGCTAGGGGGACTAGCGGGAGGGCAGATACG. The encoded protein is CSARGTSGRADT. The CDR3 as a whole reads CSARGTSGRADTQYF.

This clone was observed at least ten times. The read ends 3 residues before the CDR3 terminus; that terminus is restored from the germline J gene. The J gene is TRBJ2-5, the V gene TRBV5-4; 10 nucleotides agree with TRBD1. Germline CDR1 SGHNT, CDR2 YYREEE (reference sequence). Trimming removed 5 bases from V and 3 bases from J; junction bases left unmatched: 10. The CDR3 loop spans 16 amino acids. Partial CDR3 DNA: TGTGCCAGCAGAGATGGGGACAGGGGTCGAAAAGAGACC. Its translation: CASRDGDRGRKET. The whole CDR3 region reads CASRDGDRGRKETQYF. The whole variable domain, remainder taken from reference TRBV5-4 and TRBJ2-5, is ETGVTQSPTHLIKTRGQQVTLRCSSQSGHNTVSWYQQALGQGPQFIFQYYREEENGRGNFPPRFSGLQFPNYSSELNVNALELDDSALYLCASRDGDRGRKETQYFGPGTRLLVL.

At least ten counts were recorded for this clone. The sequenced fragment ends 3 residues before the CDR3 boundary, so the rest is inferred from the germline J gene. This chain uses TRBV28 with TRBJ2-5, with TRBD2 matching 7 bases. The CDR3 consists of 14 residues. The junction had 6 bases not matched to a gene; V was cut back by 6 bases and J by 2 bases. From germline, CDR1 is MDHEN and CDR2 SYDVKM. This chain's CDR3 is CASSQSGIQETQYF. CDR3 DNA (partial): TGTGCCAGCAGCCAGAGCGGGATTCAAGAGACC.

In its sample, this clone was seen a few times. The read falls 3 residues short of the CDR3 end, and the missing part is taken from the germline J gene. The chain has TRBV5-1 and TRBJ2-1; 7 bases align to TRBD2. The CDR3 runs 15 residues. Germline CDR1 and CDR2: SGHRS and YFSETQ. After removal of 0 bases from V and 4 bases from J, the junction contained 4 bases not matched to a gene. CDR3: CASSLAQGGYNEQFF. The sequenced CDR3 bases are TGCGCCAGCAGCTTGGCCCAGGGAGGGTACAATGAG.

This clone was counted only a few times. CDR3 protein: CSAKDRAQGYTF. The covered CDR3 bases are TGCAGCGCCAAAGACAGGGCGCAAGGC. The chain employs TRBV29-1 and TRBJ1-2, with 7 bases identical to TRBD1. The read ends 3 residues before the CDR3 terminus; that terminus is restored from the germline J gene. The CDR3 has 12 amino acids. CDR1 SQVTM and CDR2 ANQGSEA come from the germline V gene.

The table lists this clone with many counts. The read terminates 3 residues before the CDR3 end, so the remaining end is supplied by the germline J gene. The rearrangement joins TRBV20-1 to TRBJ2-1; 11 bases fit TRBD2. CDR1 DFQATT and CDR2 SNEGSKA come from the germline V gene (reference sequence). This CDR3 has 16 residues. The V segment lost 0 bases and the J segment 5 bases; nucleotides outside the gene matches: 6. The CDR3 bases that were read are TGCAGTGCTAGAGAACTGACTAGCGGGGAGGACAATGAG. Residues: CSARELTSGEDNE. The full CDR3 reads CSARELTSGEDNEQFF.

This clone was recorded at least ten times. The read falls 3 residues short of the CDR3 end, and the missing part is taken from the germline J gene. This rearrangement joins TRBV30 to TRBJ1-2; 8 bases agree with TRBD1. The CDR3 consists of 12 residues. V lost 7 bases to trimming and J lost 4 bases; unmatched junction nucleotides: 5. Germline CDR1 GTSNPN, CDR2 SVGIG (reference sequence). The CDR3 bases that were read are TGTGCCTACGACAGGGGCCCCTATGGC. Residues: CAYDRGPYG. The CDR3 in its entirety is CAYDRGPYGYTF.

At least ten counts were recorded for this clone. From the germline J gene comes the end of the CDR3, since the read stops 3 residues before it. J is TRBJ2-5 and V is TRBV5-1, with 8 bases fitting TRBD1. The CDR3 extends over 13 amino acids. The V gene end was trimmed by 4 bases and the J gene end by 4 bases; junction bases not matched to a gene: 3. The germline CDR1 and CDR2 sequences are SGHRS and YFSETQ. The CDR3 is CASSTGGGETQYF. CDR3 bases read: TGCGCCAGCAGCACAGGGGGAGGAGAGACC. Full variable domain (missing parts from reference TRBV5-1 and TRBJ2-5): KAGVTQTPRYLIKTRGQQVTLSCSPISGHRSVSWYQQTPGQGLQFLFEYFSETQRNKGNFPGRFSGRQFSNSRSEMNVSTLELGDSALYLCASSTGGGETQYFGPGTRLLVL.

This clone was counted ten times or more. The read gets to within 3 residues of the CDR3 end, and the germline J gene fills in the rest. V usage is TRBV28 and J usage is TRBJ2-1; 9 positions agree with TRBD2. Germline V gene data show CDR1 as MDHEN and CDR2 as SYDVKM. This CDR3 comprises 13 residues. V was pared by 3 bases and J by 7 bases, with 1 base of the junction left unmatched. The CDR3 here is CASSLLAGNEQFF. CDR3 bases read: TGTGCCAGCAGTTTGCTAGCGGGAAATGAG.

This clone has at least ten counts. The read terminates 3 residues ahead of where the CDR3 ends, so the germline J gene completes it. The chain links TRBV6-1 to TRBJ2-7; 11 bases align to TRBD1. The length of the CDR3 is 18 residues. V lost 2 bases, J lost 1 base, and 10 bases stayed unmatched. Germline V gene sequence: CDR1 MNHNS, CDR2 SASEGT. The CDR3 bases that were read are TGTGCCAGCAGTGAACCGGGACAGGGGGTCTCTTTTTCCTACGAG. As protein: CASSEPGQGVSFSYE. In full, the CDR3 is CASSEPGQGVSFSYEQYF.

In this sample, this clone turned up many times. Sequencing ends 3 residues short of the CDR3 end; the germline J gene provides the rest. This chain connects TRBV23-1 to TRBJ2-5; no firm D call. TRBV23-1 has ORF status, its function being uncertain. There are 14 residues in the CDR3. Trimming shortened V by 0 bases and J by 5 bases, and 10 bases separated the two germline ends. This CDR3 is CASSQSWADETQYF. The sequenced CDR3 bases are TGCGCCAGCAGTCAATCGTGGGCAGATGAGACC.

In regard to this clone: With the read ending 3 residues before the CDR3 end, the germline J gene is used to fill in that end. The chain joins TRBV19 to TRBJ2-1, with 10 bases identical to TRBD2. The CDR3 extends over 15 amino acids. Germline V gene lookup returns CDR1 LNHDA and CDR2 SQIVND (reference sequence). V lost 7 bases to trimming and J lost 7 bases; unmatched junction nucleotides: 10. The CDR3 region is CASKGGLAGANEQFF. CDR3 DNA, as far as it was read: TGTGCCAGTAAAGGTGGGCTAGCGGGAGCGAATGAG. The full variable domain, rest sourced from reference TRBV19 and TRBJ2-1, is DGGITQSPKYLFRKEGQNVTLSCEQNLNHDAMYWYRQDPGQGLRLIYYSQIVNDFQKGDIAEGYSVSREKKESFPLTVTSAQKNPTAFYLCASKGGLAGANEQFFGPGTRLTVL.

This clone occurred many times. Read sequence stops 3 residues before the CDR3 end, and the germline J gene provides the missing end. This chain connects TRBV19 to TRBJ2-2; 7 bases map to TRBD2. Germline V CDR1 and CDR2: LNHDA, SQIVND (reference sequence). This CDR3 has 14 residues. Losses at the gene ends were 3 bases for V and 3 bases for J; bases not matched to a gene: 1. The part of the CDR3 DNA that was read is TGTGCCAGTAGTATGGCGGGGGACACCGGGGAG. It encodes CASSMAGDTGE. The full CDR3 is CASSMAGDTGELFF.

Many counts were recorded for this clone. With the read ending 3 residues before the CDR3 end, the germline J gene is used to fill in that end. The rearrangement joins TRBV19 to TRBJ1-2, with TRBD1 identical over 10 bases. The CDR3 consists of 14 residues. Germline V lookup: CDR1 LNHDA, CDR2 SQIVND (reference sequence). With V trimmed by 6 bases and J by 4 bases, 5 bases remained unmatched. This CDR3 is CASRGTGEIYGYTF. CDR3 bases read: TGTGCCAGTAGGGGGACAGGGGAAATCTATGGC.

This clone was picked up many times. The read stops 3 residues short of the end of the CDR3; the missing end is completed from the germline J gene. The chain is built from TRBV28 and TRBJ1-6; 7 nucleotides agree with TRBD1. The CDR3 is 17 residues long. The V and J ends lost 6 bases and 1 base, in that order; junction bases with no gene match: 9. Looked up from germline, CDR1 is MDHEN and CDR2 is SYDVKM. The CDR3 loop reads CASRSLQGTSYNSPLHF. CDR3 DNA, as far as it was read: TGTGCCAGCAGATCTCTACAGGGGACTTCCTATAATTCACCC. Together with reference TRBV28 and TRBJ1-6, the CDR3 gives the full variable domain: DVKVTQSSRYLVKRTGEKVFLECVQDMDHENMFWYRQDPGLGLRLIYFSYDVKMKEKGDIPEGYSVSREKKERFSLILESASTNQTSMYLCASRSLQGTSYNSPLHFGNGTRLTVT.

This clone showed up many times. The sequenced fragment ends 3 residues before the CDR3 boundary, so the rest is inferred from the germline J gene. This rearrangement joins TRBV28 to TRBJ2-5, with 9 bases aligning to TRBD2. Germline CDR1 MDHEN, CDR2 SYDVKM. The CDR3 is 14 residues long. V shed 8 bases, J shed 2 bases, and the junction held 6 bases outside the gene matches. CDR3: CASETSGEQETQYF. The sequenced CDR3 bases are TGTGCCAGCGAGACTAGCGGAGAACAAGAGACC.

The table lists this clone with a few counts. One junction end does not reproduce the germline sequence, and a read error may be involved. The CDR3 end is not reached by the read, which stops 3 residues before it; the germline J gene fills it in. The sample has other DNA sequences that encode this CDR3 too. The chain uses TRBV6-2 or TRBV6-3 and TRBJ1-3; the D gene is possibly TRBD1 (6 bases). The CDR3 runs 14 residues. The germline V gene encodes CDR1 MNHEY and CDR2 SVGEGT. CDR3 DNA, as far as it was read: TGTGCCAGCAGTTCTGACAGGCGGCGGAACACG. Translating it yields CASSSDRRRNT. The full CDR3 protein is CASSSDRRRNTIYF.

In its sample, this clone was seen many times. The read is 3 residues too short to cover the CDR3 end, so that end is filled in from the germline J gene. The V and J genes are TRBV5-4 and TRBJ2-3, with 8 bases matching TRBD2. The CDR3 totals 16 residues. Looked up from germline, CDR1 is SGHNT and CDR2 is YYREEE (reference sequence). J gave up 2 bases and V 2 bases, and 7 bases lay outside the gene matches. The CDR3 protein is CASSLVTSAFTDTQYF. The part of the CDR3 DNA that was read is TGTGCCAGCAGCTTAGTGACTAGCGCCTTCACAGATACG.

This clone has at least ten counts. Read data end 3 residues before the CDR3 end; the end is taken from the germline J gene. J is TRBJ2-2 and V is TRBV15, with a weak D call TRBD2 (5 bases). Trimming stripped 5 bases from V and 4 bases from J, with 14 bases between. This CDR3 comprises 15 residues. Germline V gene sequence: CDR1 LNHNV, CDR2 YYDKDF (reference sequence). CDR3 DNA, as far as it was read: TGTGCCACCAGCCCAATTAACGGACTCACCGGGGAG. Translation: CATSPINGLTGE. Given in full, the CDR3 is CATSPINGLTGELFF. Together with reference TRBV15 and TRBJ2-2, the CDR3 gives the full variable domain: DAMVIQNPRYQVTQFGKPVTLSCSQTLNHNVMYWYQQKSSQAPKLLFHYYDKDFNNEADTPDNFQSRRPNTSFCFLDIRSPGLGDTAMYLCATSPINGLTGELFFGEGSRLTVL.

This clone appeared many times. The read terminates 3 residues ahead of where the CDR3 ends, so the germline J gene completes it. This chain uses TRBV30 with TRBJ2-5, with 7 positions matching TRBD2. J was trimmed by 7 bases and V by 2 bases; bases with no gene match: 7. The germline gives CDR1 GTSNPN, CDR2 SVGIG (reference sequence). The CDR3 runs to 13 residues. The CDR3 DNA, read in part, is TGTGCCTGGAGTCCGGCGGGAGCGGGGACC. Amino acids: CAWSPAGAGT. The entire CDR3 reads CAWSPAGAGTQYF.